These T cell receptor beta chains were read from a single sample in a study of T cells in Graves' hyperthyroidism and ophthalmopathy. TCRdb called the multiplex PCR reads again in MiXCR, with one record for every CDR3 protein. The table has over 350,000 distinct CDR3 sequences, more than 13% seen once; the top ten hold over 25%. The sequenced material came from blood. The receptors shown here come from a man in his forties or fifties with Graves' ophthalmopathy. Each CDR3 is given with its conserved first and last residue. The order of the fields is clone size, V gene, D gene, J gene, CDR3 protein, CDR3 DNA. A D gene is named only where the DNA matches it firmly. The size field is filled for only some rows; it gives once, few, many or a size class.

few	TRBV9	-	TRBJ2-1	CASSELASSSYNEQFF	TGTGCCAGTTCCGAACTGGCCTCAAGCTCCTACAATGAGCAGTTCTTC
many	TRBV5-1	-	TRBJ1-2	CASSPGTLGNYGYTF	TGCGCCAGCAGCCCAGGGACCTTGGGTAACTATGGCTACACCTTC
many	TRBV11-2	-	TRBJ2-7	CASSRGIPYEQYF	TGTGCCAGCAGCCGGGGGATTCCCTACGAGCAGTACTTC
once	TRBV5-1	-	TRBJ1-1	CASSWTIYTEAFF	TGCGCCAGCAGCTGGACTATTTACACTGAAGCTTTCTTT
-	TRBV20-1	TRBD1	TRBJ2-7	CSAPRDRPYEQYF	TGCAGTGCCCCCCGGGACAGACCCTACGAGCAGTACTTC
many	TRBV2	TRBD2	TRBJ2-1	CASRDSGRFYNEQFF	TGTGCCAGCAGGGATAGCGGGAGGTTCTACAATGAGCAGTTCTTC
few	TRBV6-5	TRBD1	TRBJ2-3	CASSYSSSGQGPTDTQYF	TGTGCCAGCAGTTATTCCAGTAGCGGACAGGGCCCCACAGATACGCAGTATTTT
-	TRBV12-3/TRBV12-4	-	TRBJ1-2	CASSVGVPGYTF	TGTGCCAGCAGTGTAGGGGTTCCTGGCTACACCTTC
few	TRBV19	-	TRBJ1-1	CASSIGVSSRTEAFF	TGTGCCAGTAGTATAGGCGTAAGTAGTCGAACTGAAGCTTTCTTT
many	TRBV30	-	TRBJ2-2	CAWSVLMNTGELFF	TGTGCCTGGAGTGTACTGATGAACACCGGGGAGCTGTTTTTT
-	TRBV24-1	-	TRBJ2-1	CATSDFYPRTIGSYNEQFF	TGTGCCACCAGTGATTTCTACCCCCGGACGATTGGGTCCTACAATGAGCAGTTCTTC
few	TRBV15	TRBD1	TRBJ1-4	CATSRDVTGKVREKLFF	TGTGCCACCAGCAGAGATGTGACAGGGAAGGTTCGTGAAAAACTGTTTTTT
many	TRBV12-5	-	TRBJ1-3	CASGFPRGLRNTIYF	TGTGCTAGTGGTTTCCCACGGGGGTTGAGAAACACCATATATTTT
few	TRBV5-1	-	TRBJ2-5	CASKSARRGQYF	TGCGCCAGCAAAAGCGCGAGGCGGGGTCAGTACTTC
many	TRBV20-1	-	TRBJ2-7	CSARATNEQYF	TGCAGTGCTCGGGCTACTAACGAGCAGTACTTC
many	TRBV27	-	TRBJ2-2	CASSSGRRGTGELFF	TGTGCCAGCAGTTCGGGCCGACGGGGCACCGGGGAGCTGTTTTTT
-	TRBV20-1	TRBD1	TRBJ2-7	CSAGRDRSYEQYF	TGCAGTGCCGGTCGGGACAGGTCCTACGAGCAGTACTTC
-	TRBV28	-	TRBJ2-5	CASSRYPQETQYF	TGTGCCAGCAGCAGATACCCCCAAGAGACCCAGTACTTC
many	TRBV12-3/TRBV12-4	-	TRBJ2-7	CASSFRSSYEQYF	TGTGCCAGCAGTTTTCGCAGCTCCTACGAGCAGTACTTC
many	TRBV20-1	-	TRBJ2-7	CSASEVSSYEQYF	TGCAGTGCTAGTGAGGTCAGCTCCTACGAGCAGTACTTC
many	TRBV7-9	TRBD2	TRBJ2-3	CASSLETTTSDTDTQYF	TGTGCCAGCAGCTTAGAGACGACCACTAGCGACACAGATACGCAGTATTTT
many	TRBV2	-	TRBJ2-5	CASSVIPTQETQYF	TGTGCCAGCAGTGTAATTCCAACCCAAGAGACCCAGTACTTC
many	TRBV7-9	TRBD1	TRBJ2-3	CASRGTGADTQYF	TGTGCCAGCAGAGGGACAGGGGCAGATACGCAGTATTTT
few	TRBV7-3	-	TRBJ2-1	CASSPFVEGEQFF	TGTGCCAGCAGCCCCTTCGTGGAGGGTGAGCAGTTCTTC
-	TRBV6-1	-	TRBJ2-7	CASRNSAYEQYF	TGTGCCAGCAGGAATAGTGCGTACGAGCAGTACTTC
many	TRBV12-3/TRBV12-4	TRBD1	TRBJ2-5	CASSFGRGRAETQYF	TGTGCCAGCAGTTTTGGCAGGGGGCGCGCAGAGACCCAGTACTTC
-	TRBV29-1	-	TRBJ1-3	CSVEFAQGAGNTIYF	TGCAGCGTTGAGTTTGCACAGGGTGCCGGAAACACCATATATTTT
-	TRBV3-1	-	TRBJ2-1	CASSQASGFGEQFF	TGTGCCAGCAGCCAAGCCTCGGGGTTCGGTGAGCAGTTCTTC
few	TRBV6-1	TRBD1	TRBJ1-1	CASGQGGGTEVFF	TGTGCCAGCGGGCAAGGGGGCGGAACTGAAGTTTTCTTT